What follows are 9 T cell receptor beta chains derived from one specimen sequenced in a study of neurological immune-mediated disorders. TCRdb ran MiXCR on the 5' RACE reads and lists one entry per CDR3 protein. The table shows 15,000 to 20,000 distinct CDR3 sequences, with around a quarter occurring only once. The specimen sequenced was PBMCs. The receptor set was obtained from a man aged 50 to 60 with HTLV-1-associated myelopathy (HAM/TSP).

In its sample, this clonotype is medium-sized. This chain joins TRBV29-1 and TRBJ2-5; D not resolved. The CDR3 sequence is 13 residues long. Germline V lookup: CDR1 SQVTM, CDR2 ANQGSEA. Between the trimmed V and J ends, which lost 2 bases and 7 bases, there was a span of 14 bases. DNA of the CDR3: TGCAGCGTTGAATCCGGCCGACGGAGGACCCAGTACTTC. The encoded protein is CSVESGRRRTQYF.

This clonotype has at least ten counts. The V and J genes are TRBV12-3 or TRBV12-4 and TRBJ2-7; D unclear. The CDR3 contains 14 residues. Between the trimmed V and J ends, which lost 2 bases and 5 bases, there was a span of 13 bases. The CDR3 here is CASSLRGAGHEQYF. The CDR3 DNA follows: TGTGCCAGCAGTTTACGCGGCGCAGGCCACGAGCAGTACTTC.

This clonotype was seen repeatedly, ten times or more. The genes are TRBV27 and TRBJ1-2, with D maybe TRBD1 (6 bases). Germline CDR1 MNHEY, CDR2 SMNVEV (reference sequence). This CDR3 region has 15 residues. V was pared by 5 bases and J by 0 bases, with 13 bases between. DNA of the CDR3: TGTGCCAGCAGTGACCGACAGGACACTAACTATGGCTACACCTTC. Protein product: CASSDRQDTNYGYTF.

This clonotype came up a few times. V gene TRBV5-6 combines with J gene TRBJ1-5; D unresolved. V lost 0 bases, J lost 5 bases, and 6 bases lay in between. CDR3 length: 13 amino acids. The germline V gene encodes CDR1 SGHDT and CDR2 YYEEEE. The DNA for the CDR3 is TGTGCCAGCAGCTTGGGTCCAGATCAGCCCCAGCATTTT. Amino acid sequence: CASSLGPDQPQHF.

V and J are TRBV18 and TRBJ1-1; TRBD1 aligns across 8 bases. The V gene end was trimmed by 2 bases and the J gene end by 3 bases; junction bases not matched to a gene: 2. CDR3 length equals 14 residues. Germline V gene data show CDR1 as KGHSH and CDR2 as LQKENI. In nucleotides, the CDR3 is TGTGCCAGCTCACCAGTGGACAGGGACACTGAAGCTTTCTTT. Its protein product is CASSPVDRDTEAFF.

The chain recombines TRBV20-1 with TRBJ2-7; 9 positions match TRBD1. Per germline, CDR1 DFQATT and CDR2 SNEGSKA (reference sequence). Unmatched junction bases numbered 1, after V lost 1 base and J lost 3 bases. This CDR3 has 13 amino acids. The CDR3 sequence: CSARGTGDYEQYF. The DNA for the CDR3 is TGCAGTGCTAGAGGGACAGGGGACTACGAGCAGTACTTC.

Only a few counts were recorded for this clonotype. The chain recombines TRBV5-1 with TRBJ1-2, with D unresolved. The germline V and J ends were trimmed by 4 bases and 1 base, with 11 bases remaining between them. CDR1 and CDR2 from the germline V gene are SGHRS and YFSETQ. The CDR3 totals 14 residues. The CDR3, as DNA: TGCGCCAGCAGCCCGGACGGCAGTAACTATGGCTACACCTTC. It translates to CASSPDGSNYGYTF.

This rearrangement joins TRBV5-1 to TRBJ1-1; TRBD1 is a possible D gene (5 bases). The germline V gene encodes CDR1 SGHRS and CDR2 YFSETQ. The CDR3 has 16 residues. Trimming left V 0 bases short and J 5 bases short, with 17 bases between. CDR3 sequence: CASSLAPRGGGTEAFF. The CDR3 DNA reads as TGCGCCAGCAGCTTGGCCCCTAGGGGAGGAGGGACTGAAGCTTTCTTT.

The chain recombines TRBV20-1 with TRBJ1-1; D unresolved. Germline V gives CDR1 DFQATT, CDR2 SNEGSKA (reference sequence). This CDR3 spans 11 amino acids. V dropped 2 bases and J dropped 7 bases, with 8 bases sitting between them. The DNA for the CDR3 is TGCAGTGCTAGATCGGCTGATGAAGCTTTCTTT. Amino acids: CSARSADEAFF.